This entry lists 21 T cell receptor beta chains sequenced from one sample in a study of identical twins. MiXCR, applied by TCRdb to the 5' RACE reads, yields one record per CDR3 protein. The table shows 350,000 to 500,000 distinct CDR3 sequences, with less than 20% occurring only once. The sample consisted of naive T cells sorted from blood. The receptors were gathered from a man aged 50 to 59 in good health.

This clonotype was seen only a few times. The CDR3, as DNA: TGCGCCAGCAGCTTTGGACCGGGACGCATCTCTGGGGCCAACGTCCTGACTTTC. As protein: CASSFGPGRISGANVLTF. The chain joins TRBV5-1 to TRBJ2-6, with D perhaps given as TRBD1 or TRBD2 (5 bases each). Trimming shortened V by 2 bases and J by 0 bases, and 15 bases separated the two germline ends. The CDR3 is made up of 18 amino acids. Germline loops: CDR1 SGHRS, CDR2 YFSETQ. Full variable domain (missing parts from reference TRBV5-1 and TRBJ2-6): KAGVTQTPRYLIKTRGQQVTLSCSPISGHRSVSWYQQTPGQGLQFLFEYFSETQRNKGNFPGRFSGRQFSNSRSEMNVSTLELGDSALYLCASSFGPGRISGANVLTFGAGSRLTVL.

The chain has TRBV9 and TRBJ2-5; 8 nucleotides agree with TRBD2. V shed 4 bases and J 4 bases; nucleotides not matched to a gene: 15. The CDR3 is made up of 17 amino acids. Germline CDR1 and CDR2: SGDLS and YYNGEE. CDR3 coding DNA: TGTGCCAGCAGCTCCGGACTTTCGGGGGGGCGTTCAGAGACCCAGTACTTC. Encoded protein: CASSSGLSGGRSETQYF.

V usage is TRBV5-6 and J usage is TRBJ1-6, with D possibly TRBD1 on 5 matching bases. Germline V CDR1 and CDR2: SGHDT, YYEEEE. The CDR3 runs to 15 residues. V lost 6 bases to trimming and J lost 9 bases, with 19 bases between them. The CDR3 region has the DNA TGTGCCAGCACCCTGGGCGACGGGGGTGTTTCACCCCTCCACTTT. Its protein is CASTLGDGGVSPLHF. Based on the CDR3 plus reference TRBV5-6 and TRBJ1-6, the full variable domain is DAGVTQSPTHLIKTRGQQVTLRCSPKSGHDTVSWYQQALGQGPQFIFQYYEEEERQRGNFPDRFSGHQFPNYSSELNVNALLLGDSALYLCASTLGDGGVSPLHFGNGTRLTVT.

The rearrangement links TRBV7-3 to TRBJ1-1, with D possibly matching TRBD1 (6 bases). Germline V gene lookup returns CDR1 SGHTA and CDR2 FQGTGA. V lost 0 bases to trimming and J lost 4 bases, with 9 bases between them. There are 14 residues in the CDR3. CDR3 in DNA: TGTGCCAGCAGCTTAACGGAGGGGGGCACTGAAGCTTTCTTT. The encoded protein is CASSLTEGGTEAFF.

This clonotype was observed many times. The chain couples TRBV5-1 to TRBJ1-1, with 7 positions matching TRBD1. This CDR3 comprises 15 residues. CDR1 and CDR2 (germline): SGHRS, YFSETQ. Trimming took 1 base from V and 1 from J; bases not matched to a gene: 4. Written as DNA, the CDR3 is TGCGCCAGCAGCTTGCGGCAGGGGGGGAACACTGAAGCTTTCTTT. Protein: CASSLRQGGNTEAFF. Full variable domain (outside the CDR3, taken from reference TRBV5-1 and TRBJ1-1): KAGVTQTPRYLIKTRGQQVTLSCSPISGHRSVSWYQQTPGQGLQFLFEYFSETQRNKGNFPGRFSGRQFSNSRSEMNVSTLELGDSALYLCASSLRQGGNTEAFFGQGTRLTVV.

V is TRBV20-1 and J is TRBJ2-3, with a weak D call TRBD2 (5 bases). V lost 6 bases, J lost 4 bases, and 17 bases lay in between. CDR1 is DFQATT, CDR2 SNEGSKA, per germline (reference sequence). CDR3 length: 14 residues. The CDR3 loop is CSAQTSFGADTQYF. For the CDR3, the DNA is TGCAGTGCCCAAACTAGTTTCGGGGCAGATACGCAGTATTTT.

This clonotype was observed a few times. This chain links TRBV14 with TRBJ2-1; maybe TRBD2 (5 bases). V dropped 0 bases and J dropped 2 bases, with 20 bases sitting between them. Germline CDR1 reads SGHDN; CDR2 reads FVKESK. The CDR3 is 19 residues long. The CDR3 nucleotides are TGTGCCAGCAGCCAAGAGGGTTCGGGATGGGGATTTCCCTACAATGAGCAGTTCTTC. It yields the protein CASSQEGSGWGFPYNEQFF.

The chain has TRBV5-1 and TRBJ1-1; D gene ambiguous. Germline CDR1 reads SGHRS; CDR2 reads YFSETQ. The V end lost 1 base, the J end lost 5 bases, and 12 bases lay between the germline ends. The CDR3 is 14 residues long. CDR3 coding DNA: TGCGCCAGCAGCTTGACTGGTCCGAGGACTGAAGCTTTCTTT. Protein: CASSLTGPRTEAFF.

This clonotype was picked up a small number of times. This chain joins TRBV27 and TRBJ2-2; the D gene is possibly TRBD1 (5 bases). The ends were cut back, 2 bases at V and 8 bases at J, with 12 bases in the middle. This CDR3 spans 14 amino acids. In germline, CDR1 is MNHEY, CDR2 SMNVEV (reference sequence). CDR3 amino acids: CASSLRQTVGELFF. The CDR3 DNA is TGTGCCAGCAGTTTAAGACAGACTGTAGGGGAGCTGTTTTTT.

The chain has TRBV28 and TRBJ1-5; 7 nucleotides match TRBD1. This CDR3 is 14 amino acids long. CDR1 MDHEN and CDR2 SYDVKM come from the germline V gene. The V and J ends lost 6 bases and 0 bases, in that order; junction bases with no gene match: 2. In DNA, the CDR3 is TGTGCCAGCAGCGGACAGGCTAGCAATCAGCCCCAGCATTTT. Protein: CASSGQASNQPQHF.

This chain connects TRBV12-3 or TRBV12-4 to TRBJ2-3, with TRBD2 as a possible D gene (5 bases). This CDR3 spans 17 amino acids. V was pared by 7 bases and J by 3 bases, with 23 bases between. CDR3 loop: CASTGSRLRVVTDTQYF. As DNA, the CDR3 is TGTGCCAGCACTGGCAGCCGTTTGAGGGTGGTAACAGATACGCAGTATTTT.

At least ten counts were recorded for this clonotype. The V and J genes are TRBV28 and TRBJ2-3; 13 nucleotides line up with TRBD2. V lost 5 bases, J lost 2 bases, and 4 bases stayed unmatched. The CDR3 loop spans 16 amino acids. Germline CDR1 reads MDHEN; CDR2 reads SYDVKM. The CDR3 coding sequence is TGTGCCAGCAGTCCCACTAGCGGGAGGGACACAGATACGCAGTATTTT. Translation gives CASSPTSGRDTDTQYF.

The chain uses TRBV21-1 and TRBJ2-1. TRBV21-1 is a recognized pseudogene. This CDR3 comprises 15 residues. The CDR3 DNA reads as TGTGCCAGCAGCAATCAGCGGAGCTCCTACAATGAGCAGTTCTTC. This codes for CASSNQRSSYNEQFF.

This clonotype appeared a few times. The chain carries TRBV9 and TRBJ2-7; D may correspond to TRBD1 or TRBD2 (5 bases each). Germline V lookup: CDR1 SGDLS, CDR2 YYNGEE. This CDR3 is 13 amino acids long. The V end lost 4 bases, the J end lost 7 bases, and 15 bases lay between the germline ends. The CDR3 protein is CASSLGTVGEQYF. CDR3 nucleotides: TGTGCCAGCAGCTTAGGGACCGTGGGTGAGCAGTACTTC.

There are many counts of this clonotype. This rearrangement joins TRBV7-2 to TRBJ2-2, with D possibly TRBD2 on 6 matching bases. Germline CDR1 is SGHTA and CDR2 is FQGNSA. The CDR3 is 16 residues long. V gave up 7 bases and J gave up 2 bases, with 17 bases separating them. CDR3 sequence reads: CASTQTAGTNTGELFF. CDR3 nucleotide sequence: TGTGCCAGCACTCAGACGGCAGGGACTAACACCGGGGAGCTGTTTTTT.

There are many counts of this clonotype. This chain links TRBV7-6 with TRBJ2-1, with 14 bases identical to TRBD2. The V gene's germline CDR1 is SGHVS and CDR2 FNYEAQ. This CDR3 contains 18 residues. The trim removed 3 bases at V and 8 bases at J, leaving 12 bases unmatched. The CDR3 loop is CASSFPGTSGGLRDEQFF. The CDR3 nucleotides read TGTGCCAGCAGCTTTCCCGGGACTAGCGGGGGACTCCGGGATGAGCAGTTCTTC.

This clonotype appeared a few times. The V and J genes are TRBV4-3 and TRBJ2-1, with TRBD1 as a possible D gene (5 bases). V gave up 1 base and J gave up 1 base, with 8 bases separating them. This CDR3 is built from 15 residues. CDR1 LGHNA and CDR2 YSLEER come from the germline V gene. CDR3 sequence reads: CASSQVQDSYNEQFF. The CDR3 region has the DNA TGCGCCAGCAGCCAAGTACAGGATTCCTACAATGAGCAGTTCTTC.

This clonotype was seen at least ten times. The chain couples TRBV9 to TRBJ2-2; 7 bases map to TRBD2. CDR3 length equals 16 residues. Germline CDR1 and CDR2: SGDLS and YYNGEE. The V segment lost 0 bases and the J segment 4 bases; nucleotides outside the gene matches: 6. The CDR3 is CASSVDEPSGTGELFF. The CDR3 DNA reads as TGTGCCAGCAGCGTAGACGAGCCTAGCGGCACCGGGGAGCTGTTTTTT. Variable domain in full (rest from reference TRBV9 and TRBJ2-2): DSGVTQTPKHLITATGQRVTLRCSPRSGDLSVYWYQQSLDQGLQFLIQYYNGEERAKGNILERFSAQQFPDLHSELNLSSLELGDSALYFCASSVDEPSGTGELFFGEGSRLTVL.

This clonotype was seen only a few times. DNA of the CDR3: TGTGCCAGCAGCTTACTTGGACCAACTTCCTACGAGCAGTACTTC. Its translation is CASSLLGPTSYEQYF. The chain carries TRBV7-8 and TRBJ2-7; D is uncertain. The V gene lost 2 bases and the J gene lost 1 base, with 12 bases spanning the gap. The germline gives CDR1 SGHVS, CDR2 FQNEAQ. This CDR3 is 15 amino acids long.

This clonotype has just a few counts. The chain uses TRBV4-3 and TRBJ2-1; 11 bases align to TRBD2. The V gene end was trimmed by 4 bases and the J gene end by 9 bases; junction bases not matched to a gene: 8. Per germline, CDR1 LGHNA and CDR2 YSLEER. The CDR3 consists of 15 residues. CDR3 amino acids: CASSRLLAGEGEQFF. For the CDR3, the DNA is TGCGCCAGCAGCCGCCTACTAGCGGGGGAGGGTGAGCAGTTCTTC.

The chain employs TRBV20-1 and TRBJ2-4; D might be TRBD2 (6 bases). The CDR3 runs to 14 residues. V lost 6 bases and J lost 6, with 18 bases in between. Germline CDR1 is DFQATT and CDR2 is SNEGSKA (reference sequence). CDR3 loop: CSAQPRGFTNIQYF. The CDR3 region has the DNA TGCAGTGCCCAACCCCGGGGGTTCACAAACATTCAGTACTTC.